The following is a T cell receptor (beta chain) sequence with its context. This entry is derived from a study of blood T cell repertoires in COVID-19. Turning to the study itself: From the United States, Italy and Spain came samples of acute and convalescent COVID-19. From T cells, B-cell-depleted T cells, or PBMCs came the material, which was cDNA or gDNA.

V shed 3 bases and J 0 bases; nucleotides not matched to a gene: 9. The CDR3 has 18 residues. CDR1 MNHEY and CDR2 SMNVEV come from the germline V gene (reference sequence). In the authors' methods: Estimation of nucleated cell counts relied on the amplification of reference gene primers. The method was immunoSEQ multiplex PCR; TCRdb's version includes in-frame clones alone and lacks a portion of them. That table supplies the V and J calls and clone size; D and trimming were determined from the DNA. Among around 200,000 clones listed, around nine tenths were seen once. The sequence derives from a man between 18 and 35 years old with active or convalescent COVID-19. The rearrangement joins TRBV27 to TRBJ2-1; 9 nucleotides align to TRBD2. Material: peripheral blood. CDR3 in amino acids: CASSFWLAGTSSYNEQFF. The CDR3 coding sequence is TGTGCCAGCAGTTTCTGGCTAGCGGGGACCAGCTCCTACAATGAGCAGTTCTTC.